Each of the 9 T cell receptor beta chains below was sequenced from the same sample in a study of blood T cells in healthy people across ages. A J-beta primer mix and a sample-barcoded 5' primer were used in a second PCR of about 7 to 12 cycles. MiXCR, run by TCRdb on the 5' RACE reads, gives a single entry per CDR3 protein. The data show 800,000 to 950,000 distinct CDR3 sequences, 40% to 60% seen once. Sequenced input: blood. All receptors derive from a man under 40 in good health.

In DNA form, the CDR3 reads TGTGCCAGCAGTTTAGCCCCCAGGGGTTACAATCAGCCCCAGCATTTT. Amino acids: CASSLAPRGYNQPQHF. The chain combines TRBV12-3 or TRBV12-4 with TRBJ1-5, with D maybe TRBD1 (6 bases). The CDR3 length is 16 residues. V lost 0 bases, J lost 3 bases, and 12 bases lay in between.

The rearrangement uses TRBV11-3 and TRBJ2-1, with 8 bases that match TRBD1. Per the germline V gene, CDR1 is SGHNT and CDR2 is YENEEA. V shed 4 bases and J 8 bases; nucleotides not matched to a gene: 10. The CDR3 sequence is 15 residues long. In nucleotides, the CDR3 is TGTGCCAGCAGCTCAGGACAGGGTAATGGTTATGAGCAGTTCTTC. Its translation is CASSSGQGNGYEQFF.

The V and J genes are TRBV6-6 and TRBJ1-2; 8 nucleotides match TRBD1. Germline V lookup: CDR1 MNHNY, CDR2 SVGAGI (reference sequence). The CDR3 covers 15 residues. The J segment lost 4 bases and the V segment lost 7 bases, leaving 11 bases of the junction unmatched. The chain's CDR3 is CASIHETGVGYGYTF. The CDR3 bases are TGTGCCAGCATTCATGAGACAGGGGTAGGCTATGGCTACACCTTC.

The chain is built from TRBV13 and TRBJ2-1; 8 bases align to TRBD1. The CDR3 extends over 14 amino acids. Germline loops: CDR1 PRHDT, CDR2 FYEKMQ (reference sequence). With 3 bases clipped from V and 4 bases from J, the junction kept 2 bases outside the gene matches. The CDR3 here is CASSFRDRYNEQFF. CDR3 coding DNA: TGTGCCAGCAGCTTCCGGGACAGGTACAATGAGCAGTTCTTC. Complete variable domain (other parts from reference TRBV13 and TRBJ2-1): AAGVIQSPRHLIKEKRETATLKCYPIPRHDTVYWYQQGPGQDPQFLISFYEKMQSDKGSIPDRFSAQQFSDYHSELNMSSLELGDSALYFCASSFRDRYNEQFFGPGTRLTVL.

For this clonotype: A much larger clonotype is one base distant, so this may be a read error. The gene calls are TRBV6-1 and TRBJ1-2, with a weak D call TRBD1 (5 bases). The CDR3 is 14 amino acids. The V gene's germline CDR1 is MNHNS and CDR2 SASEGT. The CDR3 sequence is CAGSEGAAIYGYTF. The CDR3 nucleotides read TGTGCCGGCAGTGAAGGGGCAGCGATCTATGGCTACACCTTC.

This chain connects TRBV10-3 to TRBJ2-7; tentative D call: TRBD2 (5 bases). The germline V gene encodes CDR1 ENHRY and CDR2 SYGVKD. Trimming took off 7 bases at V and 1 base at J, with 26 bases between the two ends. CDR3 length: 18 residues. This CDR3 reads CAINDLQARGRVSYEQYF. The CDR3, as DNA: TGTGCCATCAATGATTTACAAGCCCGGGGAAGGGTTTCCTACGAGCAGTACTTC.

V gene TRBV20-1 combines with J gene TRBJ1-1; D unresolved. The CDR3 spans 10 residues. Germline V lookup: CDR1 DFQATT, CDR2 SNEGSKA (reference sequence). V dropped 6 bases and J dropped 10 bases, with 12 bases sitting between them. The CDR3 DNA reads TGCAGTGCCCCCCCTATCGGAGCTTTCTTT. Its protein product is CSAPPIGAFF.

The gene calls are TRBV4-1 and TRBJ2-7; 7 nucleotides align to TRBD2. Germline lookup yields CDR1 MGHRA and CDR2 YSYEKL. The junction had 7 bases not matched to a gene; V was cut back by 1 base and J by 1 base. The CDR3 consists of 16 residues. For the CDR3, the DNA is TGCGCCAGCAGCCAAGGGGGGGGTAGGAAGTCCTACGAGCAGTACTTC. Protein sequence: CASSQGGGRKSYEQYF.

This chain connects TRBV3-1 to TRBJ2-2; no firm D call. This CDR3 comprises 14 residues. Germline loops: CDR1 LGHDT, CDR2 YNNKEL (reference sequence). The V gene lost 1 base and the J gene lost 2 bases, with 5 bases spanning the gap. The CDR3 loop reads CASSQAGNTGELFF. CDR3 nucleotide sequence: TGTGCCAGCAGCCAAGCGGGTAACACCGGGGAGCTGTTTTTT.